The 31 T cell receptor beta chains given below trace back to one sample, sequenced in a study of blood T cell repertoires in COVID-19. Using immunoSEQ multiplex PCR, the repertoire was profiled, and TCRdb retains in-frame clones only, with some absent. This repertoire shows over 200,000 clones, approximately 88% found once; its top ten account for over 3.5%. The sequenced material came from PBMCs or T cells enriched from blood (not recorded which). The origin of the receptors is a woman in her twenties or thirties who had been exposed to COVID-19.

This sequence joins TRBV10-3 and TRBJ1-4; D gene uncertain. V lost 8 bases and J 11 bases, leaving 12 bases between the germline ends. From germline, CDR1 is ENHRY and CDR2 SYGVKD. CDR3 length: 11 residues. CDR3 in amino acids: CAIPIGEKLFF. CDR3 DNA: TGTGCCATCCCCATCGGGGAGAAACTGTTTTTT.

The CDR3: CASRFWAGTAYNEQFF. CDR3 coding DNA: TGCGCCAGCCGATTCTGGGCCGGGACAGCCTACAATGAGCAGTTCTTC. The rearrangement joins TRBV5-1 to TRBJ2-1; 7 nucleotides agree with TRBD1. The CDR3 totals 16 residues. V gave up 7 bases and J gave up 2 bases; unmatched junction bases: 12. Germline loops: CDR1 SGHRS, CDR2 YFSETQ.

This clone occurred a few times. The rearrangement joins TRBV6-1 to TRBJ2-1, with no clear D. Between the trimmed V and J ends, which lost 3 bases and 7 bases, there was a span of 4 bases. Per germline, CDR1 MNHNS and CDR2 SASEGT. The CDR3 is 11 residues long. The chain's CDR3 is CASSETNEQFF. Here the CDR3 DNA reads TGTGCCAGCAGTGAGACTAATGAGCAGTTCTTC.

The V gene is TRBV6-5, the J gene TRBJ1-5; D is possibly TRBD1 (5 bases). Germline V lookup: CDR1 MNHEY, CDR2 SVGAGI. Trimming removed 2 bases at V and 4 bases at J, with 9 bases between. The CDR3 totals 14 residues. In nucleotides, the CDR3 is TGTGCCAGCAGTTACGCGGGGGAGAATCAGCCCCAGCATTTT. Translating gives CASSYAGENQPQHF.

The V and J genes are TRBV3-1 (or the pseudogene TRBV3-2) and TRBJ2-7; weak D call: TRBD2 (5 bases). The CDR3 loop spans 12 amino acids. Germline V lookup: CDR1 LGHDT, CDR2 YNNKEL (reference sequence). Trimming cost V 4 bases and J 3 bases, with 7 bases left between them. The CDR3 loop reads CASSLLGYEQYF. The CDR3 DNA is TGTGCCAGCAGCCTACTAGGCTACGAGCAGTACTTC.

The chain recombines TRBV5-6 with TRBJ1-1; 8 nucleotides agree with TRBD1. V shed 4 bases, J shed 2 bases, and the junction held 13 bases outside the gene matches. The germline V gene has CDR1 SGHDT and CDR2 YYEEEE. The CDR3 sequence is 17 residues long. Here the CDR3 DNA reads TGTGCCAGCAGCCCTACCCAGGGGGCGGCTGTTAACACTGAAGCTTTCTTT. Translated: CASSPTQGAAVNTEAFF. The entire variable domain, with the rest obtained from reference TRBV5-6 and TRBJ1-1, is as follows: DAGVTQSPTHLIKTRGQQVTLRCSPKSGHDTVSWYQQALGQGPQFIFQYYEEEERQRGNFPDRFSGHQFPNYSSELNVNALLLGDSALYLCASSPTQGAAVNTEAFFGQGTRLTVV.

V is TRBV13 and J is TRBJ2-7; 8 nucleotides line up with TRBD1. V lost 2 bases and J lost 0; bases outside the gene matches: 3. There are 15 residues in the CDR3. In germline, CDR1 is PRHDT, CDR2 FYEKMQ (reference sequence). The CDR3 sequence is CASSLQGAISYEQYF. CDR3 nucleotides: TGTGCCAGCAGCTTACAGGGGGCGATCTCCTACGAGCAGTACTTC.

The V and J genes are TRBV11-2 and TRBJ2-1; 8 bases fit TRBD2. J gave up 7 bases and V 5 bases, and 10 bases lay outside the gene matches. The germline gives CDR1 SGHAT, CDR2 FQNNGV. The CDR3 is 15 amino acids. The chain's CDR3 is CASSPKRESRNEQFF. The CDR3 DNA is TGTGCCAGCAGCCCGAAGCGGGAGAGTAGGAATGAGCAGTTCTTC.

The rearrangement links TRBV4-1 to TRBJ1-1; possibly TRBD1 for D (6 bases). Germline V CDR1 and CDR2: MGHRA, YSYEKL. The CDR3 is 16 amino acids. The V end was cut by 1 base, the J end by 5 bases, with 17 bases between. This chain's CDR3 is CASSQARLGARTEAFF. The DNA of the CDR3 is TGCGCCAGCAGCCAAGCACGGTTGGGGGCTAGGACTGAAGCTTTCTTT.

The rearrangement links TRBV5-1 to TRBJ2-5, with 8 bases fitting TRBD1. Germline assignment: CDR1 SGHRS and CDR2 YFSETQ. V trimming: 4 bases; J trimming: 4 bases; junction bases outside the gene matches: 6. This CDR3 contains 14 residues. The CDR3 reads CASSRGTGSETQYF. In DNA, the CDR3 is TGCGCCAGCAGCCGCGGGACAGGCTCAGAGACCCAGTACTTC.

The chain links TRBV2 to TRBJ1-5, with a tentative D call TRBD1 (5 bases). Trimming shortened V by 6 bases and J by 3 bases, and 9 bases separated the two germline ends. CDR1 is SNHLY and CDR2 is FYNNEI in the germline V gene. The CDR3 consists of 13 residues. Written as DNA, the CDR3 is TGTGCCAGCAGAGCAGGGTACAATCAGCCCCAGCATTTT. This codes for CASRAGYNQPQHF.

In DNA form, the CDR3 reads TGTGCCAGCAGCCCTGTAGCCGGGACAGGGGGCGAGCAGTACTTC. Its translation: CASSPVAGTGGEQYF. The chain couples TRBV7-9 to TRBJ2-7; TRBD1 matches at 11 bases. The CDR3 has 15 amino acids. The V gene end was trimmed by 5 bases and the J gene end by 6 bases; junction bases not matched to a gene: 9. Looked up from germline, CDR1 is SEHNR and CDR2 is FQNEAQ (reference sequence).

The chain joins TRBV27 to TRBJ1-2; D call uncertain. The CDR3 is made up of 13 amino acids. V lost 6 bases and J 1 base, leaving 9 bases between the germline ends. Germline V gene lookup returns CDR1 MNHEY and CDR2 SMNVEV (reference sequence). The CDR3 loop reads CASRLGLNYGYTF. The CDR3 DNA is TGTGCCAGCAGACTAGGCCTTAACTATGGCTACACCTTC.

This clone has just a few counts. V gene TRBV19 combines with J gene TRBJ2-7, with 8 bases that match TRBD2. Germline lookup yields CDR1 LNHDA and CDR2 SQIVND (reference sequence). CDR3 size: 14 residues. V dropped 6 bases and J dropped 6; count of bases not matched to a gene: 10. For the CDR3, the DNA is TGTGCCAGTAGGACCGGGACTAGTGGAGGCGAGCAGTACTTC. The encoded protein is CASRTGTSGGEQYF.

V and J are TRBV29-1 and TRBJ2-5; the match to TRBD1 covers 7 bases. The J segment lost 3 bases and the V segment lost 0 bases, leaving 13 bases of the junction unmatched. From germline, CDR1 is SQVTM and CDR2 ANQGSEA. The CDR3 covers 17 residues. The CDR3 sequence is CSVEDVKGGAGKETQYF. CDR3 nucleotide sequence: TGCAGCGTTGAAGATGTGAAAGGGGGCGCCGGGAAAGAGACCCAGTACTTC.

The chain combines TRBV6-1 with TRBJ1-5; tentative D call: TRBD1 (5 bases). The ends were cut back, 0 bases at V and 2 bases at J, with 11 bases in the middle. Germline V gene sequence: CDR1 MNHNS, CDR2 SASEGT. This CDR3 comprises 16 residues. CDR3 protein: CASSEAGGGGNQPQHF. CDR3 DNA sequence: TGTGCCAGCAGTGAAGCCGGGGGTGGGGGCAATCAGCCCCAGCATTTT.

V and J are TRBV7-2 and TRBJ2-4; D might be TRBD2 (6 bases). This CDR3 spans 14 amino acids. Per germline, CDR1 SGHTA and CDR2 FQGNSA. The V end was cut by 3 bases, the J end by 8 bases, with 14 bases between. The CDR3 coding sequence is TGTGCCAGCAGCTTCATATGGCGGGGTGACATTCAGTACTTC. It is translated as CASSFIWRGDIQYF.

V gene TRBV4-1 combines with J gene TRBJ2-3; 8 nucleotides align to TRBD1. Germline-derived CDR1 and CDR2 are MGHRA and YSYEKL. The CDR3 totals 16 residues. V was pared by 3 bases and J by 1 base, with 6 bases of the junction left unmatched. The CDR3 coding sequence is TGCGCCAGCAGCCATAGTCCGGGACAGGGCACAGATACGCAGTATTTT. Its translation: CASSHSPGQGTDTQYF.

The chain combines TRBV7-2 with TRBJ1-2, with D possibly being TRBD1 (6 bases). The germline V gene encodes CDR1 SGHTA and CDR2 FQGNSA. This CDR3 is built from 13 residues. The V and J ends lost 1 base and 8 bases respectively, with 11 bases between them. CDR3 residues: CASSLGSGVGYTF. The CDR3, as DNA: TGTGCCAGCAGCTTAGGCTCAGGGGTCGGCTACACCTTC.

This chain joins TRBV28 and TRBJ1-5, with D unresolved. The germline CDR1 and CDR2 sequences are MDHEN and SYDVKM. Trimming removed 9 bases from V and 6 bases from J, with 12 bases in between. CDR3 size: 12 residues. CDR3 sequence: CASASPAQPQHF. The CDR3 nucleotides are TGTGCCAGTGCTAGTCCAGCTCAGCCCCAGCATTTT.

Comment on this clone: The same CDR3 is also encoded by other DNA sequences in this sample. V usage is TRBV5-1 and J usage is TRBJ1-2; tentative D call: TRBD1 (5 bases). Deletions cut 0 bases from V and 2 bases from J, with 5 bases between. The CDR3 covers 13 residues. Germline assignment: CDR1 SGHRS and CDR2 YFSETQ. For the CDR3, the DNA is TGCGCCAGCAGCTTGGACAGGAACTATGGCTACACCTTC. Protein product: CASSLDRNYGYTF.

This chain links TRBV28 with TRBJ1-1; 7 bases line up with TRBD1. Germline V gene sequence: CDR1 MDHEN, CDR2 SYDVKM. Germline trimming cut 6 bases from V and 5 bases from J; bases unmatched to any gene: 6. The CDR3 has 13 residues. The chain's CDR3 is CASSRDRVTEAFF. In DNA, the CDR3 is TGTGCCAGCAGCCGAGACAGGGTGACTGAAGCTTTCTTT.

The V gene is TRBV11-2, the J gene TRBJ1-2, with 8 bases that match TRBD1. Germline loops: CDR1 SGHAT, CDR2 FQNNGV. With 5 bases clipped from V and 8 bases from J, the junction kept 13 bases outside the gene matches. The CDR3 spans 15 residues. The CDR3 DNA follows: TGTGCCAGCAGCATCGGGACAGGCGCCTTGGGAGGCTACACCTTC. Encoded protein: CASSIGTGALGGYTF.

The chain uses TRBV9 and TRBJ2-3; the match to TRBD2 covers 8 bases. J gave up 3 bases and V 2 bases, and 8 bases lay outside the gene matches. Germline V lookup: CDR1 SGDLS, CDR2 YYNGEE. CDR3 length equals 16 residues. CDR3 sequence reads: CASSVDTGGPTDTQYF. CDR3 nucleotide sequence: TGTGCCAGCAGCGTCGATACGGGAGGGCCTACAGATACGCAGTATTTT.

CDR3 nucleotide sequence: TGTGCCACCCATCGGGGGGCTACCTCCTACGAGCAGTACTTC. Translated, it gives CATHRGATSYEQYF. This chain connects TRBV5-4 to TRBJ2-7; D perhaps matches TRBD2 (7 bases). Germline CDR1 reads SGHNT; CDR2 reads YYREEE (reference sequence). The CDR3 is made up of 14 amino acids. Trimming left V 9 bases short and J 0 bases short, with 16 bases between.

The genes are TRBV19 and TRBJ1-6, with 10 bases lining up with TRBD1. This CDR3 contains 14 residues. The V gene's germline CDR1 is LNHDA and CDR2 SQIVND (reference sequence). J gave up 8 bases and V 6 bases, and 4 bases lay outside the gene matches. The CDR3: CASRPGQGHSPLHF. For the CDR3, the DNA is TGTGCCAGTAGGCCGGGACAGGGGCATTCACCCCTCCACTTT.

CDR3: CASSLVGTSGYNEQFF. Written as DNA, the CDR3 is TGCGCCAGCAGCTTGGTGGGGACTAGCGGTTACAATGAGCAGTTCTTC. The V and J genes are TRBV5-1 and TRBJ2-1, with 11 bases lining up with TRBD2. This CDR3 has 16 amino acids. J gave up 4 bases and V 0 bases, and 3 bases lay outside the gene matches. Germline assignment: CDR1 SGHRS and CDR2 YFSETQ. Complete variable domain (other parts from reference TRBV5-1 and TRBJ2-1): KAGVTQTPRYLIKTRGQQVTLSCSPISGHRSVSWYQQTPGQGLQFLFEYFSETQRNKGNFPGRFSGRQFSNSRSEMNVSTLELGDSALYLCASSLVGTSGYNEQFFGPGTRLTVL.

This clone occurred a few times. V and J are TRBV29-1 and TRBJ2-2; D is uncertain. The CDR3 loop spans 15 amino acids. The V end lost 4 bases, the J end lost 0 bases, and 12 bases lay between the germline ends. CDR1 and CDR2 from the germline V gene are SQVTM and ANQGSEA. The DNA of the CDR3 is TGCAGCGTTGGGCACACCTCCGCGAACACCGGGGAGCTGTTTTTT. This codes for CSVGHTSANTGELFF.

This sequence joins TRBV9 and TRBJ1-2, with D hard to call. The CDR3 loop spans 13 amino acids. Trimming stripped 4 bases from V and 4 bases from J, with 11 bases between. Germline V gene data show CDR1 as SGDLS and CDR2 as YYNGEE. CDR3 loop: CASSPDPGYGYTF. The DNA of the CDR3 is TGTGCCAGCAGCCCAGACCCAGGCTATGGCTACACCTTC.

This clone appeared a few times. The J gene is TRBJ1-5, the V gene TRBV6-2 or TRBV6-3; 7 positions match TRBD1. Germline trimming cut 4 bases from V and 7 bases from J; bases unmatched to any gene: 10. The CDR3 runs 15 residues. Germline values: CDR1 MNHEY, CDR2 SVGEGT. In DNA form, the CDR3 reads TGTGCCAGCAGTTTCCCAGGGGGTGTAGGGCAGCCCCAGCATTTT. This gives the protein CASSFPGGVGQPQHF.

The count of this clone is one. The chain joins TRBV19 to TRBJ1-2, with 8 bases identical to TRBD1. Germline V gene sequence: CDR1 LNHDA, CDR2 SQIVND (reference sequence). V lost 6 bases and J lost 8; bases outside the gene matches: 2. The CDR3 contains 11 residues. The CDR3, as DNA: TGTGCCAGTAGAACAGGGGGAGGCTACACCTTC. It specifies CASRTGGGYTF.